This TCR beta chain is from a study of T-cell memory formation after mild COVID-19 (dated by TCRdb to about 2021). Background on the whole study: TCR sequence clusters from the two donors were largely donor specific. In two donors, T-cell clones that expanded and contracted after mild COVID-19 were followed by sequencing TCRalpha and TCRbeta repertoires longitudinally. The cohort was made up of two young adult volunteers, one female and one male, who were previously healthy. What the research found in general, with its limitations: Only two mild cases were covered in the study, and larger cohorts including severe cases with pre-infection samples were considered necessary. Some responding clones were detected in pre-infection memory, suggesting pre-existing cross-reactive memory T cells joined the SARS-CoV-2 response. Whether the second-wave clones peaking on day 37 were SARS-CoV-2 specific was not confirmed. Contracting CD4+ clones appeared mostly in the CM and EM memory subsets, whereas CD8+ clones were enriched in EMRA. Clones contracting from day 15 to 85 had balanced CD4/CD8 phenotypes, while a second wave expanding from day 15 to 37 was biased towards CD4+.

PBMCs were isolated by Ficoll-Paque density gradient centrifugation. Reads for this sample came from an Illumina NovaSeq 6000. TCRalpha and TCRbeta cDNA libraries were built by 5'RACE with constant-segment primers, adding sample barcodes and unique molecular identifiers. RNA was extracted from every sample with Trizol reagent. Library amplification was performed in two PCR steps, and a second sample barcode and Illumina TruSeq adapters were introduced in the second step. The libraries were sequenced on an Illumina NovaSeq using 2 x 150 bp paired-end reads. Concerning the study's data processing: Reads were demultiplexed and collapsed into UMI-guided consensus sequences with migec v1.2.7. Using mixcr v2.1.11, the UMI consensuses were aligned to TRA and TRB V and J templates and assembled into clonotypes. A clonotype was counted as expanded or contracted only when both edgeR and NoisET called the clonotype significant, with the noise models trained on biological replicates. For edgeR calls, a false discovery rate-adjusted p below 0.01 and a log2 fold-change threshold of 1 were applied. As an exploratory analysis of dynamics, PCA with hierarchical clustering was applied to max-normalized trajectories of the 1000 most abundant clonotypes. Each responding clone was given a CD4 or CD8 phenotype based on the CD4+ and CD8+ repertoires, which had been sequenced separately. In TCRdb, the public reads were trimmed at Q25 with fastp and aligned with MiXCR, with productive beta chains retained. Each entry merges the rows of one CDR3 protein and shows their most common DNA and genes. These V and J calls rely on TCRdb rather than the paper's analysis. In all, the sample holds some 440,000 distinct CDR3 sequences, and about 23% of those were seen once. About an eighth of the sample lies in the top ten.

V is cut by 1 base and J by 2 bases, and the space between the germline ends is 9 bases. The CDR3 has 14 amino acids, counting the end cysteine and phenylalanine. The kept DNA is CDR3 alone, 42 bases in frame from the first base. With regard to this clonotype: Its specific antigen is unknown. There are no base qualities to consult, and no much larger clone falls within one base.

This clonotype was sampled from an adult woman who had mild COVID-19 (a few samples of this study predate the infection). The sample titles of this study are shuffled in the database, so cell type and time point are left out; the donor was told from shared clones. In this chain, TRBV12-3 or TRBV12-4 is recombined with TRBJ2-7; a tentative D match to TRBD2 spans 5 bases. The sequenced sample was PBMCs or a T cell subset sorted from them (not recorded which). The CDR3 region: CASSLVQRAYEQYF. In nucleotides, the sequence is TGTGCCAGCAGTTTAGTCCAGAGGGCCTACGAGCAGTACTTC.